These 4 T cell receptor beta chains came from one sample sequenced in a study of CD8+CD57+ T cells in acquired aplastic anemia (dated by TCRdb to between 2017 and 2018). Flow cytometry had shown CD8+CD57+ cell expansion in the patients selected for sequencing. The run used an Illumina HiSeq 2000. Profiling of TCR beta VDJ combinations and CDR3 sequences used genomic DNA as the template. The public reads were quality trimmed at Q25 with fastp and then assembled into clones with MiXCR by TCRdb, keeping productive beta chains. One record per CDR3 amino acid sequence lists the most common genes and DNA. This sample holds about 190,000 distinct CDR3 sequences; roughly half were observed only once. Of the sample, 8% to 10% is held by the ten largest clones. Sequenced input: sorted CD4+, CD8+, or CD8+CD57+ T cells (not recorded which) from PBMCs. The receptors derive from a human donor with aplastic anemia.

Ten or more counts support this clonotype. A junction boundary mismatches the germline segment, possibly from a read error. This chain links TRBV12-3 or TRBV12-4 with TRBJ1-2, with D hard to call. This CDR3 is 12 amino acids long. CDR3 residues: CASSLGNYGYTF. The CDR3 bases are TGTGCCAGCAGCTTAGGGAACTATGGCTACACCTTC.

V usage is TRBV11-2 and J usage is TRBJ2-2; D unclear. Per the germline V gene, CDR1 is SGHAT and CDR2 is FQNNGV. The V end was cut by 2 bases, the J end by 5 bases, with 6 bases between. CDR3 length: 13 amino acids. Here the CDR3 reads CASSLLGTGELFF. Written as DNA, the CDR3 is TGTGCCAGCAGCTTATTGGGGACCGGGGAGCTGTTTTTT.

This clonotype was seen repeatedly, ten times or more. The DNA for the CDR3 is TGTGCCACCAGCAGAGACCTGTTAAAAGAGCAGTTCTTC. Translated: CATSRDLLKEQFF. V and J are TRBV15 and TRBJ2-1; D ambiguous. The CDR3 runs 13 residues. Trimming shortened V by 0 bases and J by 10 bases, and 10 bases separated the two germline ends. Germline CDR1 LNHNV, CDR2 YYDKDF (reference sequence).

Only a few counts were recorded for this clonotype. The chain has TRBV7-8 and TRBJ2-5, with TRBD2 identical over 7 bases. This CDR3 has 14 residues. Germline lookup yields CDR1 SGHVS and CDR2 FQNEAQ. Losses at the gene ends were 4 bases for V and 2 bases for J; bases not matched to a gene: 4. The CDR3: CASSWIGGQETQYF. As DNA, the CDR3 is TGTGCCAGCAGCTGGATCGGGGGGCAAGAGACCCAGTACTTC.